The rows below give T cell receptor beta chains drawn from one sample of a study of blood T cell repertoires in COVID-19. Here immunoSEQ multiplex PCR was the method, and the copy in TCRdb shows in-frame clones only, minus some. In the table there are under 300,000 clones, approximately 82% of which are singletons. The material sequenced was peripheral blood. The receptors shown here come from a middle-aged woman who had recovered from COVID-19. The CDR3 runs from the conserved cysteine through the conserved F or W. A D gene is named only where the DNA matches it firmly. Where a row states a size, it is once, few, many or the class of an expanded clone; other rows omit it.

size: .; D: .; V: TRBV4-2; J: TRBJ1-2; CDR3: CASSQDIQGSYGYTF; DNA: TGTGCCAGCAGCCAAGATATTCAGGGATCCTATGGCTACACCTTC
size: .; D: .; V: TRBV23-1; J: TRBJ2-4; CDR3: CASSSLRPPCGKNIQYF; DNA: TGCGCCAGCAGTTCTCTGAGGCCCCCCTGTGGCAAAAACATTCAGTACTTC
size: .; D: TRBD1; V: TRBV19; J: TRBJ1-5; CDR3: CASLYRGYSNQPQHF; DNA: TGTGCCAGTTTATACAGGGGTTATAGCAATCAGCCCCAGCATTTT
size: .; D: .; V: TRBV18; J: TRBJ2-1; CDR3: CASSPLQDNEQFF; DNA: TGTGCCAGCTCCCCACTGCAGGACAATGAGCAGTTCTTC
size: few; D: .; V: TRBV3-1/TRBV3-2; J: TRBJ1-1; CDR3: CASSQVLANTEAFF; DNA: TGTGCCAGCAGCCAGGTGCTGGCGAACACTGAAGCTTTCTTT
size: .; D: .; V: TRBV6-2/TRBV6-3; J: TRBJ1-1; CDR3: CASSPILNTEAFF; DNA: TGTGCCAGCAGTCCAATTTTGAACACTGAAGCTTTCTTT
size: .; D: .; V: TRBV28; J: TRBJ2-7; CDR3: CASREDSSFLYEQYF; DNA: TGTGCCAGCAGGGAAGACAGCTCATTCTTATACGAGCAGTACTTC
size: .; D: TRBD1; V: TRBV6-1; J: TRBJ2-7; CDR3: CASSEEEGTGGYEQYF; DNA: TGTGCCAGCAGTGAAGAAGAAGGGACAGGGGGCTACGAGCAGTACTTC
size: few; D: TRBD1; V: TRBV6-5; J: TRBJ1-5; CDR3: CASRHRDRAVGEHF; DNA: TGTGCCAGCAGGCACCGGGACAGGGCAGTGGGTGAGCATTTT
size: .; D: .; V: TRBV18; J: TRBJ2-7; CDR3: CASSPDTYEQYF; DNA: TGTGCCAGCTCTCCGGACACCTACGAGCAGTACTTC
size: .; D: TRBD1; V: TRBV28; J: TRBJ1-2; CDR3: CASSPGQLSNYGYTF; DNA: TGTGCCAGCAGTCCGGGACAGCTATCTAACTATGGCTACACCTTC
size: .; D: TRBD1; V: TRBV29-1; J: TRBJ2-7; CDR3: CSVLPGQGINEQYF; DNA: TGCAGCGTTCTACCGGGACAGGGTATAAACGAGCAGTACTTC
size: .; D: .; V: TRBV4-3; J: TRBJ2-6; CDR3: CASSQETGSGANVLTF; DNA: TGCGCCAGCAGCCAAGAAACGGGGTCTGGGGCCAACGTCCTGACTTTC
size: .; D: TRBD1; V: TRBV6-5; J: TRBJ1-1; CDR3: CASNRGDTEAFF; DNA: TGTGCCAGTAACAGGGGGGACACTGAAGCTTTCTTT
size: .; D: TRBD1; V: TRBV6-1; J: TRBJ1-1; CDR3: CASSELTGGNTEAFF; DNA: TGTGCCAGCAGTGAGCTGACAGGGGGGAACACTGAAGCTTTCTTT
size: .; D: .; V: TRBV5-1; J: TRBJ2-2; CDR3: CASMTGDNTGELFF; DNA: TGCGCCAGCATGACCGGGGATAACACCGGGGAGCTGTTTTTT
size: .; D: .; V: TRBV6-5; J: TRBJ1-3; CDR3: CASSYDNRGNTIYF; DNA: TGTGCCAGCAGTTACGATAATCGGGGAAACACCATATATTTT
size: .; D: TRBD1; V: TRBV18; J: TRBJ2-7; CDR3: CASSSGQVASYEQYF; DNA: TGTGCCAGCTCATCCGGACAGGTGGCATCCTACGAGCAGTACTTC